This T cell receptor beta chain was sequenced during a study of shared clonotypes between healthy human individuals. Overall study results and limits: Despite large depth, rarefaction showed incomplete sorted-subset sequencing. Only blood samples were collected, and tissue repertoires likely differ.

TCRdb keeps only in-frame clones here, not all; method: immunoSEQ multiplex PCR. The data hold 550,000 to 600,000 clones, with roughly 98% observed a single time. The CDR3 sequence is 18 residues long. With 3 bases clipped from V and 5 bases from J, the junction kept 13 bases outside the gene matches. CDR1 is LNHNV, CDR2 YYDKDF, per germline (reference sequence). The naive CD8 fraction comprised CD45RO-negative cells positively selected for CCR7 and excluded terminally differentiated effector memory CD45RA+ cells. Healthy adults negative for HIV, lacking recent acute infections or vaccinations, served as donors. The donors were all Caucasian adults (living in Nashville, Tennessee). As to this clone: Its target is unknown.

The rearrangement joins TRBV15 to TRBJ2-1, with TRBD2 matching over 10 bases. The clonotype originates from a man younger than 45 in good health. The sample taken for sequencing was naive CD8+ T cells sorted from blood. The CDR3 loop is CATSSPLAASGSHNEQFF. The CDR3, as DNA: TGTGCCACCAGCAGTCCCCTCGCAGCTAGCGGGAGTCACAATGAGCAGTTCTTC. Together with reference TRBV15 and TRBJ2-1, the CDR3 gives the full variable domain: DAMVIQNPRYQVTQFGKPVTLSCSQTLNHNVMYWYQQKSSQAPKLLFHYYDKDFNNEADTPDNFQSRRPNTSFCFLDIRSPGLGDTAMYLCATSSPLAASGSHNEQFFGPGTRLTVL.